This T cell receptor beta chain was identified in a study of T cells expressing NK-cell markers. Germline CDR1 is SGDLS and CDR2 is YYNGEE. The CDR3 has 16 residues. TCRdb reprocessed the 5' RACE reads and keeps a single row for each CDR3 protein, giving no DNA. The sample spans about 140,000 distinct CDR3 sequences; the ten largest clones claim around 12%. The chain recombines TRBV9 with TRBJ1-3. Sequences were obtained from blood T cells: a sorted CD56 or NKG2C T cell subset, CD4+ or CD8+ T cells, or bulk PBMC T cells (not recorded which). The receptor was isolated from a man between 18 and 29 years old in good health. CDR3 residues: CASSVGYRSSGNTIYF.